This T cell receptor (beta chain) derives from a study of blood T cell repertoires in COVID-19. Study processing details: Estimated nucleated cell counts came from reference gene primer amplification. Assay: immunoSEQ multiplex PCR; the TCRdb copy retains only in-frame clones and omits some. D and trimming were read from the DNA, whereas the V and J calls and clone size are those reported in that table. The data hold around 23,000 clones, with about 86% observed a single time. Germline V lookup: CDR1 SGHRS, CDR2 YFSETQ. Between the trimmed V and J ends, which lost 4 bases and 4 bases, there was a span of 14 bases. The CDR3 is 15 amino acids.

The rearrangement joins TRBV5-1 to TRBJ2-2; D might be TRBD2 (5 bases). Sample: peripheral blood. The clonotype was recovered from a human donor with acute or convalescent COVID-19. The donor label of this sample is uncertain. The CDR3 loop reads CASSRDGGTTGELFF. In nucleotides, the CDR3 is TGCGCCAGCAGCCGCGACGGAGGAACCACCGGGGAGCTGTTTTTT.